This T cell receptor beta chain came from a study of T cells in localized non-small cell lung cancer (dated by TCRdb to 2018 to 2020). With regard to the full study: The study analyzed T cell repertoires of 236 early-stage NSCLC patients, comparing tumors and uninvolved tumor-adjacent lungs. The mean age of the NSCLC patients was around 65 years, with roughly 120 men and 95 to 110 women. All 220 or so NSCLC patients in the cohort were treatment-naive and had localized lung tumors that were resected. The full study reports these points: Since the design was exploratory, TCR variables were selected using unadjusted p-values with no false-discovery rate correction. A median of approximately 57 of the top 100 tumor clones were detected in paired uninvolved adjacent lung, and 25 to 35 of these tumor clones were also found among the top 100 clones of the paired uninvolved adjacent lung. Because multi-region tumor sequencing was not performed, intratumor heterogeneity could not be ruled out. Longer overall survival was associated with higher T cell density in blood, whereas shorter survival was associated with higher clonality in adjacent lung. The highest T cell clonality was observed in uninvolved tumor-adjacent lung, where clonality exceeded that of tumor, suggesting that antigenic responses were more focused in uninvolved tumor-adjacent lung.

The immunoSEQ Assay was used to sequence TCR beta CDR3 regions from DNA. The original pipeline was this. T cell density was computed as TCR beta template counts normalized to usable DNA estimated by amplifying housekeeping genes. Richness was estimated using the preseqR package, with extrapolation to 400,000 templates for PBMC samples and to 120,000 templates for tissue samples. Clonality was taken to be one minus Pielou's evenness. To identify tissue-enriched TCRs, differential abundance testing was run on productive amino-acid clonotypes with a minimum total count of 5 and an alpha of 0.1. The Jaccard Index and the Morisita Overlap Index were used to measure how much the repertoires overlapped between compartments. GLIPH clustered TCR beta CDR3s with public tetramer-defined viral CDR3s; viral motifs required at least three viral sequences plus V-gene enrichment. TCRdb stores this immuneACCESS table with in-frame sequences only. Part of the clones is absent; in the studies checked, under half of the shortfall reflects unresolved V genes, and no reason is known for the rest. V and J calls and clone size follow that table, whereas D and trimming were derived from the DNA. Recorded for this sample are 65,000 to 90,000 clones; about three quarters of them occurred a single time. Approximately 21% of the sample is held by the ten biggest clonotypes.

The CDR3 goes from the cysteine to the phenylalanine over 13 residues. The only DNA kept is the CDR3, 39 bases in frame from the first base. The germline V gene supplies CDR1 SGHTA and CDR2 FQGTGA. The junction carries 10 bases between V and J, which are trimmed by 4 bases and 6 bases respectively. At diagnosis, tumor, uninvolved tumor-adjacent lung and peripheral blood were collected and then preserved as a mix of FFPE and fresh-frozen material. For TCR repertoire profiling, the blood samples were analyzed as peripheral blood mononuclear cells. As regards this clone: The antigen it binds to is not known. No base quality information exists; no much larger clone differs at one position.

This TCR was sampled from a man aged 35 to 69 with stage II squamous cell lung carcinoma. In this chain, TRBV7-3 is recombined with TRBJ2-4; the D gene is perhaps TRBD1, on 6 matching bases. The sample was PBMCs, taken before any cancer treatment. The DNA sequence is given as TGTGCCAGCAGCTCAAAACAGGGAAACATTCAGTACTTC. It codes for CASSSKQGNIQYF.